Each of the 25 T cell receptor beta chains below was sequenced from the same sample in a study of neurological immune-mediated disorders. TCRdb passed the 5' RACE reads through MiXCR, listing each CDR3 protein once. Among some 80,000 distinct CDR3 sequences listed, around 4.5% were seen once. Specified time point: longitudinal time-point 3. Sequences were obtained from PBMCs. The source of these receptors is a woman in her sixties with multiple sclerosis.

The sample holds many counts of this clonotype. The chain uses TRBV6-5 and TRBJ1-2; D possibly corresponds to TRBD1 (6 bases). Germline V gene data show CDR1 as MNHEY and CDR2 as SVGAGI. V lost 1 base and J 8 bases, leaving 17 bases between the germline ends. The CDR3 totals 15 residues. The CDR3 loop reads CASSYFVTDRRGYTF. The CDR3 DNA is TGTGCCAGCAGTTACTTTGTGACAGACAGGAGAGGCTACACCTTC.

This clonotype was found many times. Mismatch with germline at one junction end may stem from a read error. The J gene is TRBJ2-7, the V gene TRBV10-3; D unresolved. Germline lookup yields CDR1 ENHRY and CDR2 SYGVKD. This CDR3 region has 14 residues. The CDR3 sequence is CAISGDVDATPQYF. In DNA form, the CDR3 reads TGTGCCATTAGTGGAGATGTGGACGCCACTCCGCAGTACTTC.

This clonotype was observed many times. The V call is TRBV5-1, the J call TRBJ1-1; 7 nucleotides line up with TRBD1. There are 17 residues in the CDR3. Germline V lookup: CDR1 SGHRS, CDR2 YFSETQ. V lost 5 bases, J lost 0 bases, and 13 bases stayed unmatched. The CDR3 loop is CASRRDSVTFMNTEAFF. The CDR3, as DNA: TGCGCCAGCAGAAGGGACAGTGTGACATTCATGAACACTGAAGCTTTCTTT.

This clonotype showed up many times. V is TRBV7-9 and J is TRBJ1-4; D is undetermined. The V end was cut by 5 bases, the J end by 5 bases, with 15 bases between. This CDR3 contains 15 residues. Germline V gene data show CDR1 as SEHNR and CDR2 as FQNEAQ (reference sequence). The CDR3 sequence: CASSTYVRTNEKLFF. The DNA of the CDR3 is TGTGCCAGCAGCACCTACGTCAGAACCAATGAAAAACTGTTTTTT. Together with reference TRBV7-9 and TRBJ1-4, the CDR3 gives the full variable domain: DTGVSQNPRHKITKRGQNVTFRCDPISEHNRLYWYRQTLGQGPEFLTYFQNEAQLEKSRLLSDRFSAERPKGSFSTLEIQRTEQGDSAMYLCASSTYVRTNEKLFFGSGTQLSVL.

The table lists this clonotype with many counts. The chain links TRBV12-3 or TRBV12-4 to TRBJ2-3, with 10 bases identical to TRBD2. Germline trimming cut 6 bases from V and 5 bases from J; bases unmatched to any gene: 14. The CDR3 is 17 amino acids. This CDR3 is CASSPTPGLARGDTQYF. For the CDR3, the DNA is TGTGCCAGCAGCCCCACTCCGGGACTAGCGAGGGGAGATACGCAGTATTTT.

This clonotype was counted ten times or more. The chain carries TRBV11-2 and TRBJ1-1; unclear D gene. V lost 1 base and J lost 5, with 11 bases in between. The germline V gene has CDR1 SGHAT and CDR2 FQNNGV. The CDR3 has 14 residues. The CDR3 protein is CASSLALRSTEAFF. As DNA, the CDR3 is TGTGCCAGCAGCTTAGCATTAAGGTCGACTGAAGCTTTCTTT.

Notes on this clonotype: At one boundary the junction diverges from the germline segment, which might be a read error. V and J are TRBV19 and TRBJ2-1; D gene uncertain. Germline CDR1 reads LNHDA; CDR2 reads SQIVND (reference sequence). This CDR3 has 14 amino acids. In nucleotides, the CDR3 is TGTGCCAGTAGTATTGAGCCGTTGTCCGAATCGCAGGTCTTC. Amino acid sequence: CASSIEPLSESQVF.

This clonotype has at least ten counts. The J gene is TRBJ2-2, the V gene TRBV15, with 7 bases fitting TRBD1. Germline trimming cut 0 bases from V and 2 bases from J; bases unmatched to any gene: 3. The germline V gene has CDR1 LNHNV and CDR2 YYDKDF (reference sequence). This CDR3 spans 16 amino acids. CDR3 sequence: CATSREDRQNTGELFF. The CDR3 DNA is TGTGCCACCAGCAGAGAGGACAGGCAAAACACCGGGGAGCTGTTTTTT.

Many counts were recorded for this clonotype. The rearrangement joins TRBV20-1 to TRBJ2-1; 9 nucleotides agree with TRBD1. Germline assignment: CDR1 DFQATT and CDR2 SNEGSKA (reference sequence). CDR3 size: 13 residues. V shed 6 bases and J 4 bases; nucleotides not matched to a gene: 4. The CDR3 here is CSAMTGGYNEQFF. CDR3 DNA: TGCAGTGCCATGACAGGGGGGTACAATGAGCAGTTCTTC.

This clonotype was picked up many times. The chain uses TRBV6-5 and TRBJ2-5; TRBD1 might be the D (5 bases). Germline CDR1 reads MNHEY; CDR2 reads SVGAGI. This CDR3 spans 13 amino acids. The V end was cut by 5 bases, the J end by 3 bases, with 10 bases between. In DNA, the CDR3 is TGTGCCAGCAGTCGGACAATCGAAGAGACCCAGTACTTC. Residues: CASSRTIEETQYF.

Many counts were recorded for this clonotype. J is TRBJ2-5 and V is TRBV3-1; D is possibly TRBD1 or TRBD2 (5 bases each). CDR3 length: 13 residues. V was trimmed by 1 base and J by 5 bases, leaving 8 bases between them. In germline, CDR1 is LGHDT, CDR2 YNNKEL (reference sequence). CDR3 nucleotides: TGTGCCAGCAGCCAAGGGGGACGGGAGACCCAGTACTTC. Translation: CASSQGGRETQYF.

This clonotype came up many times. The rearrangement uses TRBV10-3 and TRBJ1-2; maybe TRBD1 (5 bases). V was shortened by 5 bases and J by 0 bases, with 7 bases between the two germline ends. This CDR3 has 13 amino acids. Per germline, CDR1 ENHRY and CDR2 SYGVKD. For the CDR3, the DNA is TGTGCCATCAGTCCAGGGACTAACTATGGCTACACCTTC. It codes for CAISPGTNYGYTF.

This clonotype was detected ten times or more. The chain uses TRBV6-6 and TRBJ1-1; D uncertain. V was clipped by 5 bases and J by 12 bases, with 16 bases between them. Germline V CDR1 and CDR2: MNHNY, SVGAGI (reference sequence). This CDR3 contains 12 residues. For the CDR3, the DNA is TGTGCCAGCAGTCTAGCAGGCGGCTGGTCTTTCTTT. Protein product: CASSLAGGWSFF.

This clonotype was counted at least ten times. This chain uses TRBV6-1 with TRBJ1-5; D may be TRBD1 (5 bases). Germline V gives CDR1 MNHNS, CDR2 SASEGT. V lost 4 bases, J lost 7 bases, and 11 bases lay in between. CDR3 length equals 13 residues. For the CDR3, the DNA is TGTGCCAGCAGTGCAGGGTCGGTACAGCCCCAGCATTTT. Its translation: CASSAGSVQPQHF.

This clonotype was detected many times. The J gene is TRBJ2-2, the V gene TRBV27, with TRBD2 as a possible D gene (7 bases). The CDR3 consists of 15 residues. Germline CDR1 MNHEY, CDR2 SMNVEV (reference sequence). V lost 6 bases to trimming and J lost 7 bases, with 18 bases between them. The chain's CDR3 is CASRRERGTGGELFF. The CDR3 DNA reads as TGTGCCAGCAGGCGGGAGAGGGGGACGGGCGGGGAGCTGTTTTTT.

This clonotype was seen ten or more times. The chain carries TRBV6-1 and TRBJ1-5; perhaps TRBD1 as D (5 bases). V gave up 3 bases and J gave up 7 bases, with 13 bases separating them. Looked up from germline, CDR1 is MNHNS and CDR2 is SASEGT. CDR3 length: 14 residues. CDR3 in DNA: TGTGCCAGCAGTGATTATCAGGGCAGGCAGCCCCAGCATTTT. Encoded protein: CASSDYQGRQPQHF.

This clonotype was seen at least ten times. The rearrangement uses TRBV6-1 and TRBJ1-5, with TRBD1 matching over 9 bases. The CDR3 totals 17 residues. Germline assignment: CDR1 MNHNS and CDR2 SASEGT. After removal of 2 bases from V and 4 bases from J, the junction contained 9 bases not matched to a gene. The CDR3 sequence is CASSEILGGQGNQPQHF. The CDR3 bases are TGTGCCAGCAGTGAAATATTGGGGGGACAGGGAAATCAGCCCCAGCATTTT.

This clonotype was counted many times. The V gene is TRBV6-5, the J gene TRBJ1-4; D remains unclear. CDR1 MNHEY and CDR2 SVGAGI come from the germline V gene. This CDR3 is 13 amino acids long. The V gene lost 0 bases and the J gene lost 16 bases, with 15 bases spanning the gap. The CDR3, as DNA: TGTGCCAGCAGTTACTCGGGGAGTGGCCGGGGGTTTTTT. Protein sequence: CASSYSGSGRGFF.

In this sample, this clonotype turned up many times. This rearrangement joins TRBV5-1 to TRBJ2-7; D is uncertain. Germline V gene lookup returns CDR1 SGHRS and CDR2 YFSETQ. The V end was cut by 0 bases, the J end by 7 bases, with 11 bases between. This CDR3 comprises 13 residues. The CDR3 loop reads CASSLDTPREQYF. The CDR3 region has the DNA TGCGCCAGCAGCTTGGACACCCCTCGGGAGCAGTACTTC. The full variable domain, in which reference TRBV5-1 and TRBJ2-7 provide the parts outside the CDR3, is KAGVTQTPRYLIKTRGQQVTLSCSPISGHRSVSWYQQTPGQGLQFLFEYFSETQRNKGNFPGRFSGRQFSNSRSEMNVSTLELGDSALYLCASSLDTPREQYFGPGTRLTVT.

The sample holds many counts of this clonotype. The gene calls are TRBV20-1 and TRBJ1-2; TRBD1 matches 10 bases. The CDR3 length is 13 residues. J was trimmed by 11 bases and V by 7 bases; bases with no gene match: 13. CDR1 is DFQATT, CDR2 SNEGSKA, per germline (reference sequence). The CDR3 loop is CSVTSGQGNFYTF. CDR3 nucleotides: TGCAGTGTAACGTCGGGACAGGGGAATTTTTACACCTTC.

The table lists this clonotype with many counts. This chain joins TRBV5-1 and TRBJ1-6; D not resolved. Germline CDR1 is SGHRS and CDR2 is YFSETQ. The CDR3 is made up of 13 amino acids. V was pared by 7 bases and J by 9 bases, with 14 bases between. This CDR3 reads CASATRWASPLHF. CDR3 DNA sequence: TGCGCCAGCGCGACCCGCTGGGCTTCACCCCTCCACTTT. The full variable domain, its missing parts supplied by reference TRBV5-1 and TRBJ1-6, is KAGVTQTPRYLIKTRGQQVTLSCSPISGHRSVSWYQQTPGQGLQFLFEYFSETQRNKGNFPGRFSGRQFSNSRSEMNVSTLELGDSALYLCASATRWASPLHFGNGTRLTVT.

The sample holds many counts of this clonotype. The rearrangement joins TRBV5-1 to TRBJ1-1, with TRBD1 matching over 10 bases. The germline V gene has CDR1 SGHRS and CDR2 YFSETQ. The V gene end was trimmed by 5 bases and the J gene end by 3 bases; junction bases not matched to a gene: 4. CDR3 length equals 14 residues. CDR3 DNA sequence: TGCGCCAGCAGACTAGGGACAGGGGACACTGAAGCTTTCTTT. Amino acid sequence: CASRLGTGDTEAFF.

This clonotype appeared many times. The chain links TRBV27 to TRBJ1-2, with TRBD1 matching 9 bases. The germline V gene has CDR1 MNHEY and CDR2 SMNVEV (reference sequence). The CDR3 extends over 15 amino acids. J gave up 0 bases and V 4 bases, and 3 bases lay outside the gene matches. CDR3 sequence reads: CASSSRDRANYGYTF. CDR3 sequence (DNA): TGTGCCAGCAGTTCTAGGGACAGGGCTAACTATGGCTACACCTTC.

This clonotype has a count of ten or more. The J gene is TRBJ2-5, the V gene TRBV5-1, with 7 bases identical to TRBD1. Germline-derived CDR1 and CDR2 are SGHRS and YFSETQ. The CDR3 is made up of 15 amino acids. J was trimmed by 4 bases and V by 4 bases; bases with no gene match: 10. In nucleotides, the CDR3 is TGCGCCAGCAGCCCGGAGACAGGGACGGCAGAGACCCAGTACTTC. This translates into CASSPETGTAETQYF.

This clonotype was counted at least ten times. The V gene is TRBV9, the J gene TRBJ2-4, with 13 bases fitting TRBD2. Germline V gene lookup returns CDR1 SGDLS and CDR2 YYNGEE. V lost 2 bases, J lost 1 base, and 3 bases stayed unmatched. The CDR3 runs to 17 residues. CDR3 sequence: CASSVTSGGAAKNIQYF. CDR3 bases: TGTGCCAGCAGCGTTACTAGCGGGGGGGCCGCCAAAAACATTCAGTACTTC.